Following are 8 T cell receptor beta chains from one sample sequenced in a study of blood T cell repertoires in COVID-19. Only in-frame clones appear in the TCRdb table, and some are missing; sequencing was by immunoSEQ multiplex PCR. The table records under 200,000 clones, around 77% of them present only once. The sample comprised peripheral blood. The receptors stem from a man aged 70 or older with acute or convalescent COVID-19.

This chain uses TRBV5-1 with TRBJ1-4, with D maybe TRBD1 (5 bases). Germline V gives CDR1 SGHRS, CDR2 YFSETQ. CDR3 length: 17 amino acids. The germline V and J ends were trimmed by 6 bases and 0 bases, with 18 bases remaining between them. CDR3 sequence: CASKLRDNQATNEKLFF. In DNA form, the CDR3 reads TGCGCCAGCAAACTCAGGGATAATCAGGCAACTAATGAAAAACTGTTTTTT.

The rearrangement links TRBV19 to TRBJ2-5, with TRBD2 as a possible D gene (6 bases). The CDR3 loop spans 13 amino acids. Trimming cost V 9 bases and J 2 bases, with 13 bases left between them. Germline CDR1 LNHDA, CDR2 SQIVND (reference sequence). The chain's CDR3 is CASGGLSQETQYF. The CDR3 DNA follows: TGTGCCAGCGGAGGGCTGAGTCAAGAGACCCAGTACTTC.

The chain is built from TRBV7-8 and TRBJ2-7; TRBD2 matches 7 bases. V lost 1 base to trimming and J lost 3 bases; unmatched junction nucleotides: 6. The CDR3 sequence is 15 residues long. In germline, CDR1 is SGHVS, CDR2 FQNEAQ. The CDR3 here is CASSLGPAGYYEQYF. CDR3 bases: TGTGCCAGCAGCTTAGGTCCAGCGGGGTACTACGAGCAGTACTTC.

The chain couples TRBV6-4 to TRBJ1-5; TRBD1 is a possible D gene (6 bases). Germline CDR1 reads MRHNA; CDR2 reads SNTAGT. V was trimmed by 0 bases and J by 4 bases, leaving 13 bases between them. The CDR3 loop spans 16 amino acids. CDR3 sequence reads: CASSDSGALPNQPQHF. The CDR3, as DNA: TGTGCCAGCAGTGACTCGGGGGCCCTACCGAATCAGCCCCAGCATTTT.

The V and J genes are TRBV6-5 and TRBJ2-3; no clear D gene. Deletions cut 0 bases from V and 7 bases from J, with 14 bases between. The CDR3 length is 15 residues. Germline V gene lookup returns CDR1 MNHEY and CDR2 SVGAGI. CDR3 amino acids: CASSYSISERYTQYF. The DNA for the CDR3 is TGTGCCAGCAGTTACTCTATTAGTGAGAGATATACGCAGTATTTT.

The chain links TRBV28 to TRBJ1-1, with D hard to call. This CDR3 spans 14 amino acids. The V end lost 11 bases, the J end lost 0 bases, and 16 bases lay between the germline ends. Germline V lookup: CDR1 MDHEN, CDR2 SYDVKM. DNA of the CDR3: TGTGCCTCGGCAGGTAACCTCATGAACACTGAAGCTTTCTTT. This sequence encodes CASAGNLMNTEAFF.

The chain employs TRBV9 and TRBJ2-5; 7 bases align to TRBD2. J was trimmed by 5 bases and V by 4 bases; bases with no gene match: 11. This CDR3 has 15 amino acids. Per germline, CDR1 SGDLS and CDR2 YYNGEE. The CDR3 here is CASSYTSAGRETQYF. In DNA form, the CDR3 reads TGTGCCAGCAGCTATACTTCAGCGGGACGTGAGACCCAGTACTTC.

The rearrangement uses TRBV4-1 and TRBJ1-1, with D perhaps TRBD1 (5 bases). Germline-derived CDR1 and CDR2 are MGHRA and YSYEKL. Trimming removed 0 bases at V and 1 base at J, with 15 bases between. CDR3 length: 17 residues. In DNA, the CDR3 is TGCGCCAGCAGCCAAGATCTAAACAGGCTGAGGAACACTGAAGCTTTCTTT. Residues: CASSQDLNRLRNTEAFF.